The T cell receptor beta chain under discussion was sequenced for a study of T cells in Graves' hyperthyroidism and ophthalmopathy. Study results and limitations: The model made its ophthalmopathy prediction, and onset followed a median approximately six months later. Among clonotypes expanded in thyroid above 0.001, most were also found in blood.

Participants, patients aged 18 to 65, had newly diagnosed hyperthyroidism with a duration under 2 months. The blood specimen was taken at initial hyperthyroidism diagnosis, before any ophthalmopathy symptoms. On this clonotype itself: What it binds is not known.

Researchers amplified the TCR beta CDR3 regions from RNA transcripts. TCR CDR3 underwent first-round RT-PCR with the HTBI primer set. TCRdb reprocessed the multiplex PCR reads via MiXCR and lists one record per CDR3 protein. The sample contains 690,000 or so distinct CDR3 sequences, around 20% of which appear only once. Trimming took off 3 bases at V and 10 bases at J, with 9 bases between the two ends. Looked up from germline, CDR1 is MNHEY and CDR2 is SMNVEV (reference sequence). The CDR3 is made up of 12 amino acids. The sequence came from a woman aged 50 to 60 with Graves' hyperthyroidism that later progressed to Graves' ophthalmopathy. Sample: blood. The rearrangement uses TRBV27 and TRBJ1-4; a weak D match, TRBD1 (5 bases). The CDR3 region is CASSFPGRKLFF. The CDR3 nucleotides read TGTGCCAGCAGTTTCCCAGGGCGAAAACTGTTTTTT.